The 9 T cell receptor beta chains below come from one sample, sequenced in a study of human T cells and chemical hapten exposure (dated by TCRdb to the early 2020s). The method was RACE. The run used a NextSeq 500. Through fastp at Q25 and MiXCR, TCRdb rebuilt clones from the public reads, retaining in-frame beta chains. Rows with a matching CDR3 protein are joined into one entry that keeps the most common DNA and genes. The sample has some 110,000 distinct CDR3 sequences on record, around 10% of them singletons. The biggest ten clones account for 2% to 2.5% of the sample. The sample's time point, from its label and the paper: patch test 3, about 24 weeks after DPC sensitization. What this sample's treatment or condition label stands for: therapeutic diphenylcyclopropenone sensitization with weekly scalp DPC. Material: whole blood, obtained in connection with sensitization to the hapten diphenylcyclopropenone (DPC). These receptors were obtained from a woman aged 45-65 years with alopecia areata. Some clones in this sample may be carry-over from other donors' samples.

The rearrangement links TRBV20-1 to TRBJ1-6; 8 nucleotides align to TRBD1. CDR1 DFQATT and CDR2 SNEGSKA come from the germline V gene (reference sequence). Trimming cost V 5 bases and J 9 bases; bases outside gene matches: 9. The CDR3 totals 14 residues. The CDR3 region is CSAYDRGRGSPLHF. Written as DNA, the CDR3 is TGCAGTGCTTATGACAGGGGAAGAGGTTCACCCCTCCACTTT.

This clonotype was seen a few times. The chain carries TRBV20-1 and TRBJ2-3; D remains ambiguous. The germline V gene has CDR1 DFQATT and CDR2 SNEGSKA (reference sequence). Deletions cut 4 bases from V and 5 bases from J, with 7 bases between. This CDR3 has 11 amino acids. CDR3 DNA sequence: TGCAGTGCTACTCGGAGAGATACGCAGTATTTT. Translating it yields CSATRRDTQYF.

V usage is TRBV3-1 and J usage is TRBJ1-3; tentatively, D is TRBD1 (6 bases). Trimming took 1 base from V and 0 from J, leaving 13 bases between them. Germline values: CDR1 LGHDT, CDR2 YNNKEL (reference sequence). This CDR3 region has 17 residues. CDR3 region: CASSQVTGHGSGNTIYF. For the CDR3, the DNA is TGTGCCAGCAGCCAAGTAACGGGACACGGCTCTGGAAACACCATATATTTT.

This clonotype was seen a handful of times. V gene TRBV28 combines with J gene TRBJ2-2; TRBD2 aligns across 16 bases. CDR1 is MDHEN, CDR2 SYDVKM, per germline. The CDR3 has 17 amino acids. V was pared by 3 bases and J by 6 bases, with 4 bases of the junction left unmatched. The CDR3 is CASSLWGLAGGPGELFF. CDR3 nucleotides: TGTGCCAGCAGTTTGTGGGGACTAGCGGGAGGGCCCGGGGAGCTGTTTTTT.

This clonotype was counted many times. This chain links TRBV6-5 with TRBJ2-6; unclear D gene. With 0 bases removed from V and 0 bases from J, the gap between germline ends came to 6 bases. This CDR3 is 16 amino acids long. Germline-derived CDR1 and CDR2 are MNHEY and SVGAGI. In nucleotides, the CDR3 is TGTGCCAGCAGTTACTCTACGGTCTCTGGGGCCAACGTCCTGACTTTC. Protein: CASSYSTVSGANVLTF.

The chain uses TRBV7-9 and TRBJ2-5, with D perhaps matching TRBD1 (5 bases). This CDR3 has 15 residues. The germline V gene encodes CDR1 SEHNR and CDR2 FQNEAQ (reference sequence). V was clipped by 4 bases and J by 2 bases, with 14 bases between them. The CDR3 here is CASSSQGPGQETQYF. CDR3 coding DNA: TGTGCCAGCAGCTCCCAAGGTCCAGGGCAAGAGACCCAGTACTTC.

This clonotype was observed at least ten times. V gene TRBV20-1 combines with J gene TRBJ2-7; 7 nucleotides agree with TRBD1. Germline CDR1 DFQATT, CDR2 SNEGSKA (reference sequence). The CDR3 extends over 11 amino acids. V lost 5 bases, J lost 3 bases, and 1 base stayed unmatched. CDR3 bases: TGCAGTGCTTGGGACAGCTACGAGCAGTACTTC. Protein product: CSAWDSYEQYF.

This clonotype was found many times. The chain joins TRBV29-1 to TRBJ2-7; D tentatively reads TRBD1 or TRBD2 (5 bases each). The germline CDR1 and CDR2 sequences are SQVTM and ANQGSEA. There are 12 residues in the CDR3. V lost 4 bases and J 1 base, leaving 8 bases between the germline ends. CDR3 amino acids: CSVAGPSYEQYF. For the CDR3, the DNA is TGCAGCGTTGCGGGGCCTTCCTACGAGCAGTACTTC.

The sample holds a few counts of this clonotype. The gene calls are TRBV6-5 and TRBJ2-1; perhaps TRBD2 as D (6 bases). Germline V gene data show CDR1 as MNHEY and CDR2 as SVGAGI. The CDR3 length is 18 residues. V shed 3 bases and J shed 1 base, with 19 bases lying between them. CDR3 in amino acids: CASSYLVGGIGSYNEQFF. In DNA form, the CDR3 reads TGTGCCAGCAGTTATTTAGTTGGAGGGATTGGGTCCTACAATGAGCAGTTCTTC.